Listed here are 32 T cell receptor beta chains from one sample, sequenced in a study of blood T cell repertoires in COVID-19. Here immunoSEQ multiplex PCR was the method, and the copy in TCRdb shows in-frame clones only, minus some. The table includes 55,000 to 80,000 clones, 89% detected once. The sequencing sample was made of peripheral blood. The receptor set was obtained from a man in his forties or fifties with active COVID-19.

This clone was detected ten times or more. The rearrangement uses TRBV27 and TRBJ1-4; the D gene is possibly TRBD1 (5 bases). V was clipped by 3 bases and J by 7 bases, with 18 bases between them. Germline lookup yields CDR1 MNHEY and CDR2 SMNVEV (reference sequence). The CDR3 loop spans 16 amino acids. CDR3 DNA sequence: TGTGCCAGCAGTTTGTCGTATAGTAGACAGTCTGAAAAACTGTTTTTT. Protein product: CASSLSYSRQSEKLFF.

The V and J genes are TRBV4-1 and TRBJ2-5; the D is unclear. Trimming left V 4 bases short and J 5 bases short, with 14 bases between. From germline, CDR1 is MGHRA and CDR2 YSYEKL. The CDR3 is made up of 14 amino acids. The chain's CDR3 is CASSPLVSRETQYF. CDR3 bases: TGCGCCAGCAGCCCGCTAGTTAGTCGGGAGACCCAGTACTTC.

This clone was observed a few times. The chain is built from TRBV3-1 (or the pseudogene TRBV3-2) and TRBJ2-7, with 7 bases that match TRBD1. From germline, CDR1 is LGHDT and CDR2 YNNKEL (reference sequence). The trim removed 4 bases at V and 0 bases at J, leaving 3 bases unmatched. CDR3 length: 14 residues. DNA of the CDR3: TGTGCCAGCAGCCGACAGGGTAGCTCCTACGAGCAGTACTTC. This encodes CASSRQGSSYEQYF.

This rearrangement joins TRBV9 to TRBJ1-4; D not resolved. The CDR3 runs to 15 residues. The germline V gene encodes CDR1 SGDLS and CDR2 YYNGEE. V gave up 4 bases and J gave up 6 bases, with 16 bases separating them. CDR3 region: CASSTRGLSYEKLFF. Here the CDR3 DNA reads TGTGCCAGCAGCACGAGAGGGTTGTCGTATGAAAAACTGTTTTTT.

As DNA, the CDR3 is TGTGCCAGTTCAACTAGCGGAAACACAGATACGCAGTATTTT. Translated: CASSTSGNTDTQYF. V gene TRBV2 combines with J gene TRBJ2-3, with 8 bases that match TRBD2. With 9 bases clipped from V and 2 bases from J, the junction kept 7 bases outside the gene matches. Germline lookup yields CDR1 SNHLY and CDR2 FYNNEI. CDR3 size: 14 residues.

V usage is TRBV18 and J usage is TRBJ1-2; 9 bases fit TRBD1. V lost 3 bases and J lost 4; bases outside the gene matches: 6. The CDR3 covers 15 residues. The V gene's germline CDR1 is KGHSH and CDR2 LQKENI. The CDR3 reads CASSPKQGAGYGYTF. The CDR3 nucleotides are TGTGCCAGCTCACCCAAACAGGGGGCTGGCTATGGCTACACCTTC.

The chain links TRBV6-1 to TRBJ2-2; TRBD1 matches 7 bases. CDR3 length equals 16 residues. The germline V gene has CDR1 MNHNS and CDR2 SASEGT. J was trimmed by 6 bases and V by 4 bases; bases with no gene match: 11. CDR3 bases: TGTGCCAGCAGTGCGGGACAGCCCGCAGTTTCCGGGGAGCTGTTTTTT. The encoded protein is CASSAGQPAVSGELFF.

This clone occurred once. The rearrangement uses TRBV6-6 and TRBJ2-1; 9 bases are shared with TRBD2. This CDR3 spans 16 amino acids. With V trimmed by 2 bases and J by 0 bases, 2 bases remained unmatched. The V gene's germline CDR1 is MNHNY and CDR2 SVGAGI (reference sequence). CDR3 DNA sequence: TGTGCCAGCAGTTACAATAGCGGGGGCTCCTACAATGAGCAGTTCTTC. This translates into CASSYNSGGSYNEQFF.

The chain recombines TRBV9 with TRBJ2-3; 11 bases align to TRBD2. CDR1 SGDLS and CDR2 YYNGEE come from the germline V gene. This CDR3 has 17 residues. The junction had 7 bases not matched to a gene; V was cut back by 2 bases and J by 2 bases. This CDR3 reads CASSVGSSGGPTDTQYF. The CDR3 DNA sequence: TGTGCCAGCAGCGTTGGGTCTAGCGGGGGGCCCACAGATACGCAGTATTTT.

The chain joins TRBV30 to TRBJ1-5; D not resolved. V lost 2 bases, J lost 3 bases, and 11 bases lay in between. The germline gives CDR1 GTSNPN, CDR2 SVGIG (reference sequence). This CDR3 comprises 14 residues. For the CDR3, the DNA is TGTGCCTGGAGTAGAGGCTTCCCCAATCAGCCCCAGCATTTT. Protein: CAWSRGFPNQPQHF. The full variable domain, completed using reference TRBV30 and TRBJ1-5, is SQTIHQWPATLVQPVGSPLSLECTVEGTSNPNLYWYRQAAGRGLQLLFYSVGIGQISSEVPQNLSASRPQDRQFILSSKKLLLSDSGFYLCAWSRGFPNQPQHFGDGTRLSIL.

The chain couples TRBV10-3 to TRBJ2-1, with 12 bases lining up with TRBD2. Germline CDR1 is ENHRY and CDR2 is SYGVKD. CDR3 length: 15 amino acids. V lost 5 bases, J lost 3 bases, and 2 bases stayed unmatched. The CDR3 nucleotides read TGTGCCATCAGTTCGACTAGCGGGGGCTACAATGAGCAGTTCTTC. Its protein product is CAISSTSGGYNEQFF.

The chain recombines TRBV7-2 with TRBJ1-2, with D unresolved. The CDR3 totals 14 residues. Germline CDR1 and CDR2: SGHTA and FQGNSA. V was trimmed by 0 bases and J by 6 bases, leaving 11 bases between them. The CDR3: CASSLARGLNGYTF. The CDR3 DNA sequence: TGTGCCAGCAGCTTAGCGCGGGGTTTGAATGGCTACACCTTC.

The chain links TRBV2 to TRBJ2-2; 7 bases agree with TRBD2. J lost 4 bases, V lost 6 bases, and 5 bases had no gene match. The V gene's germline CDR1 is SNHLY and CDR2 FYNNEI. There are 14 residues in the CDR3. The DNA for the CDR3 is TGTGCCAGCAGGTTACTAGCGTCCACCGGGGAGCTGTTTTTT. As protein: CASRLLASTGELFF.

J is TRBJ2-7 and V is TRBV3-1 (or the pseudogene TRBV3-2), with 13 bases identical to TRBD2. V dropped 3 bases and J dropped 5; count of bases not matched to a gene: 4. This CDR3 contains 15 residues. Germline CDR1 LGHDT, CDR2 YNNKEL (reference sequence). The DNA for the CDR3 is TGTGCCAGCAGCCAGGGACTAGCGGGGATGGACGAGCAGTACTTC. Its translation: CASSQGLAGMDEQYF.

The gene calls are TRBV9 and TRBJ1-1; D possibly corresponds to TRBD1 (6 bases). This CDR3 is 15 amino acids long. Germline loops: CDR1 SGDLS, CDR2 YYNGEE. Trimming cost V 4 bases and J 2 bases, with 15 bases left between them. The CDR3 region is CASSTMGAGNTEAFF. In DNA form, the CDR3 reads TGTGCCAGCAGCACAATGGGGGCAGGAAACACTGAAGCTTTCTTT.

This sequence joins TRBV7-2 and TRBJ1-4; D is possibly TRBD1 (6 bases). In germline, CDR1 is SGHTA, CDR2 FQGNSA. Trimming pared 5 bases from V and 4 bases from J, leaving 14 bases between. The CDR3 spans 15 residues. The CDR3 bases are TGTGCCAGCAGCCGCCGGGCAGGGGATAATGAAAAACTGTTTTTT. Its translation: CASSRRAGDNEKLFF.

Details on this clone: Additional DNA sequences in this sample encode the identical CDR3. The V gene is TRBV7-2, the J gene TRBJ2-3; no definite D call. Germline V lookup: CDR1 SGHTA, CDR2 FQGNSA. The CDR3 extends over 15 amino acids. V was trimmed by 1 base and J by 0 bases, leaving 8 bases between them. The CDR3 sequence is CASSLGGTSTDTQYF. For the CDR3, the DNA is TGTGCCAGCAGCTTAGGCGGTACCAGCACAGATACGCAGTATTTT. Complete variable domain (other parts from reference TRBV7-2 and TRBJ2-3): GAGVSQSPSNKVTEKGKDVELRCDPISGHTALYWYRQSLGQGLEFLIYFQGNSAPDKSGLPSDRFSAERTGGSVSTLTIQRTQQEDSAVYLCASSLGGTSTDTQYFGPGTRLTVL.

The chain couples TRBV9 to TRBJ2-1, with TRBD2 matching 7 bases. Germline assignment: CDR1 SGDLS and CDR2 YYNGEE. This CDR3 is 15 amino acids long. The V segment lost 0 bases and the J segment 7 bases; nucleotides outside the gene matches: 7. DNA for the CDR3: TGTGCCAGCAGCGTAGCAGCGGGGTCCCGGAATGAGCAGTTCTTC. Translated: CASSVAAGSRNEQFF. Supplemented by reference TRBV9 and TRBJ2-1, the full variable domain reads DSGVTQTPKHLITATGQRVTLRCSPRSGDLSVYWYQQSLDQGLQFLIQYYNGEERAKGNILERFSAQQFPDLHSELNLSSLELGDSALYFCASSVAAGSRNEQFFGPGTRLTVL.

The chain couples TRBV6-6 to TRBJ2-5; 7 positions agree with TRBD1. In germline, CDR1 is MNHNY, CDR2 SVGAGI (reference sequence). Losses at the gene ends were 7 bases for V and 3 bases for J; bases not matched to a gene: 8. The CDR3 loop spans 14 amino acids. In DNA, the CDR3 is TGTGCCAGCAACCCCCATGACAGGGAAGAGACCCAGTACTTC. It codes for CASNPHDREETQYF.

The chain links TRBV2 to TRBJ1-2; 9 nucleotides line up with TRBD1. V trimming: 4 bases; J trimming: 7 bases; junction bases outside the gene matches: 4. CDR3 length: 13 residues. Germline assignment: CDR1 SNHLY and CDR2 FYNNEI. CDR3 loop: CASSGQGDTGYTF. DNA for the CDR3: TGTGCCAGCAGTGGACAGGGGGATACTGGCTACACCTTC.

The chain joins TRBV4-1 to TRBJ1-1, with D unclear. The CDR3 sequence is 14 residues long. Looked up from germline, CDR1 is MGHRA and CDR2 is YSYEKL. The ends were cut back, 4 bases at V and 3 bases at J, with 12 bases in the middle. The CDR3 DNA reads TGCGCCAGCAGCCGAGGCAGCGGGGACACTGAAGCTTTCTTT. Amino acid sequence: CASSRGSGDTEAFF.

This rearrangement joins TRBV10-3 to TRBJ1-2, with a weak D call TRBD1 (6 bases). The CDR3 is made up of 17 amino acids. CDR1 ENHRY and CDR2 SYGVKD come from the germline V gene. Deletions cut 6 bases from V and 0 bases from J, with 20 bases between. In DNA form, the CDR3 reads TGTGCCATCAGGGGGGCGAACGCTGACTTAGCTAACTATGGCTACACCTTC. It encodes CAIRGANADLANYGYTF.

This clone was recorded once. The same CDR3 can be traced to other DNA sequences in this sample. The chain joins TRBV6-5 to TRBJ1-1; 7 bases are shared with TRBD1. The CDR3 runs 13 residues. The ends lost 6 bases at V and 2 bases at J; junction bases unmatched: 3. The germline CDR1 and CDR2 sequences are MNHEY and SVGAGI. DNA for the CDR3: TGTGCCAGCAGCGGACAGGTAAACACTGAAGCTTTCTTT. Translation: CASSGQVNTEAFF.

This clone appeared a single time. This rearrangement joins TRBV4-3 to TRBJ2-2; 7 bases are a match to TRBD1. CDR3 length: 15 amino acids. V trimming: 0 bases; J trimming: 8 bases; junction bases outside the gene matches: 6. CDR1 and CDR2 (germline): LGHNA, YSLEER. The CDR3 coding sequence is TGCGCCAGCAGCCAAGATGCAGGGGGTTGGGGGGAGCTGTTTTTT. The encoded protein is CASSQDAGGWGELFF.

The chain has TRBV6-1 and TRBJ2-1, with 8 bases lining up with TRBD1. CDR3 size: 15 residues. Germline loops: CDR1 MNHNS, CDR2 SASEGT. The V segment lost 3 bases and the J segment 5 bases; nucleotides outside the gene matches: 6. The CDR3 protein is CASSEGQVGDNEQFF. The CDR3 coding sequence is TGTGCCAGCAGTGAGGGACAGGTAGGGGACAATGAGCAGTTCTTC.

This chain uses TRBV6-5 with TRBJ1-1; 7 bases match TRBD1. CDR3 length: 13 residues. The trim removed 4 bases at V and 5 bases at J, leaving 4 bases unmatched. Looked up from germline, CDR1 is MNHEY and CDR2 is SVGAGI. Here the CDR3 reads CASSLQGLTEAFF. CDR3 coding DNA: TGTGCCAGCAGTTTACAGGGGTTAACTGAAGCTTTCTTT.

The rearrangement links TRBV5-5 to TRBJ1-6, with TRBD1 identical over 7 bases. This CDR3 is 15 amino acids long. The germline V gene encodes CDR1 SGHKS and CDR2 YYEKEE (reference sequence). With V trimmed by 4 bases and J by 8 bases, 9 bases remained unmatched. For the CDR3, the DNA is TGTGCCAGCAGCCAAACAGGGGCACGAGATTCACCCCTCCACTTT. Its protein product is CASSQTGARDSPLHF.

The J gene is TRBJ2-7, the V gene TRBV3-1 (or the pseudogene TRBV3-2); 10 positions agree with TRBD2. Germline lookup yields CDR1 LGHDT and CDR2 YNNKEL (reference sequence). The CDR3 contains 14 residues. V shed 3 bases, J shed 7 bases, and the junction held 6 bases outside the gene matches. The CDR3 coding sequence is TGTGCCAGCAGCCATTCTAGCGGGGGTGGTGAGCAGTACTTC. It yields the protein CASSHSSGGGEQYF.

This clone was counted only a few times. The chain combines TRBV6-5 with TRBJ1-4, with a possible D match to TRBD1 (6 bases). The CDR3 runs to 13 residues. Germline values: CDR1 MNHEY, CDR2 SVGAGI. The V end was cut by 7 bases, the J end by 8 bases, with 14 bases between. CDR3 bases: TGTGCCAGCATCTATCCAGGGGTGGAAAAACTGTTTTTT. Translating gives CASIYPGVEKLFF.

This clone was observed once. J is TRBJ2-5 and V is TRBV10-3; the match to TRBD1 covers 8 bases. V was clipped by 6 bases and J by 1 base; unmatched bases: 4. Germline V gene sequence: CDR1 ENHRY, CDR2 SYGVKD. This CDR3 spans 14 amino acids. CDR3 DNA: TGTGCCATCAGGAGACAGGGGTCCCAAGAGACCCAGTACTTC. Protein: CAIRRQGSQETQYF.

V usage is TRBV2 and J usage is TRBJ2-7; the match to TRBD1 covers 9 bases. Losses at the gene ends were 5 bases for V and 5 bases for J; bases not matched to a gene: 10. The CDR3 loop spans 15 amino acids. CDR1 is SNHLY, CDR2 FYNNEI, per germline. In DNA form, the CDR3 reads TGTGCCAGCAGTTTACAGGGGGCGAGCAGGAACGAGCAGTACTTC. It translates to CASSLQGASRNEQYF.

The table lists this clone with a count of one. The V call is TRBV5-1, the J call TRBJ1-3; no clear D gene. The CDR3 length is 15 residues. Germline assignment: CDR1 SGHRS and CDR2 YFSETQ. V lost 0 bases to trimming and J lost 4 bases, with 11 bases between them. CDR3 nucleotide sequence: TGCGCCAGCAGCTTGGCCTTGGGCGACGGAAACACCATATATTTT. Protein sequence: CASSLALGDGNTIYF.